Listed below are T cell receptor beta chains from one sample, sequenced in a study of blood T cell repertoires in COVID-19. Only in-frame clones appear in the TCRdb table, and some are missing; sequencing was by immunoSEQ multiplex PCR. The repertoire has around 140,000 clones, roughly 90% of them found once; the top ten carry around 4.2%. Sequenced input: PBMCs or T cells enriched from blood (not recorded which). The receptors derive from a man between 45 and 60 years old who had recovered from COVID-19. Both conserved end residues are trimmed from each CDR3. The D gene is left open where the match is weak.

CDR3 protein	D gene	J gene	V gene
ASSQVDRGNTIY	TRBD1	TRBJ1-3	TRBV3-1/TRBV3-2
ASSEAGGDYGYT	NA	TRBJ1-2	TRBV6-1
ASGTGRNTEAF	TRBD1	TRBJ1-1	TRBV5-1
ASSVGTERSEKLF	TRBD1	TRBJ1-4	TRBV5-6
ASSSIDSSGNTIY	NA	TRBJ1-3	TRBV5-1
ASSLGGQRTDTQY	TRBD1	TRBJ2-3	TRBV7-8
AWSPGTDTQY	NA	TRBJ2-3	TRBV30
ASSLGGRDIQY	NA	TRBJ2-4	TRBV28
ASSLRAPGQGNTGELF	TRBD1	TRBJ2-2	TRBV27
ASRRGQFSGNTIY	NA	TRBJ1-3	TRBV19
ASTTGDPGYT	TRBD1	TRBJ1-2	TRBV7-2
ASQTGRVRQPQH	TRBD1	TRBJ1-5	TRBV19
ASSQGSNTDSPLH	NA	TRBJ1-6	TRBV3-1/TRBV3-2
ASSQWTYRKVYQPQH	NA	TRBJ1-5	TRBV23-1
ASSLLPSGYNEQF	TRBD2	TRBJ2-1	TRBV11-2